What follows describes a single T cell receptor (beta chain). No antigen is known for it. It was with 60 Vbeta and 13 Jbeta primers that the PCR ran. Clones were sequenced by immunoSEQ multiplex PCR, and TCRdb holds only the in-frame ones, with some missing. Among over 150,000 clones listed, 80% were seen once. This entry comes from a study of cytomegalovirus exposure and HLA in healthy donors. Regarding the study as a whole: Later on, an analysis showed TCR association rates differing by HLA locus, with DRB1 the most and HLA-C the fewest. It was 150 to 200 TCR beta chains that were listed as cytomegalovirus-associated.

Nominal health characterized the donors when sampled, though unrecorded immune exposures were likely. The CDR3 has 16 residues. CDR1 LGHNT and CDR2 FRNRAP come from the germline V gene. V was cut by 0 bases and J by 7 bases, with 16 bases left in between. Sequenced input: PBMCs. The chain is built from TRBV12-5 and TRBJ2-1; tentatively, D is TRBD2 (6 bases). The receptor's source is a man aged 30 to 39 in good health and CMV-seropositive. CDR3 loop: CASGLVGGENGNEQFF. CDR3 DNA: TGTGCTAGTGGTTTGGTAGGAGGGGAGAATGGGAATGAGCAGTTCTTC.